The 13 T cell receptor beta chains below were found in one sample sequenced in a study of tumor-infiltrating lymphocytes in primary liver carcinoma. Using a constant-region primer together with ProtoScript II reverse transcriptase, TCR beta cDNA was made from 500 to 650 ng of total RNA. ARM-PCR, slightly modified, supplied the TCR beta libraries through three nested multiplex PCR rounds. The first two PCR rounds used TRBV1-TRBV30 primers with a Cbeta primer, about 9 cycles each. Via MiXCR, TCRdb re-called the multiplex PCR reads, giving one row per CDR3 protein. The sample has 95,000 to 100,000 distinct CDR3 sequences, about 63% seen once. Each 20-30 mg portion of unsorted bulk tissue served as the source for co-extraction of RNA and DNA. Sequenced input: liver tumor tissue from sampling region 2. The subset was: tumor region T2, inferior pole. These receptor sequences come from a woman in her sixties with primary liver carcinoma and hepatitis B virus infection.

In the case of this clonotype: One end of the junction varies from germline; a read error may be responsible. The rearrangement joins TRBV11-1 to TRBJ2-4, with D possibly being TRBD1 (5 bases). The CDR3 is 16 residues long. Germline loops: CDR1 SGHAT, CDR2 FQDESV (reference sequence). CDR3 residues: CATSNASDRSKNIQYF. The CDR3, as DNA: TGTGCCACCAGCAATGCAAGTGACAGATCCAAAAACATTCAGTACTTC.

This clonotype was observed at least ten times. A much larger clone sits a single nucleotide away, making a read error possible. The conserved phenylalanine or tryptophan normally closing the CDR3 is absent here, so this likely arose from a read error. V usage is TRBV12-3 or TRBV12-4 and J usage is TRBJ2-3; D ambiguous. The CDR3 consists of 15 residues. V was shortened by 6 bases and J by 6 bases, with 19 bases between the two germline ends. DNA for the CDR3: TGTGCCAGCAGCGTCGCGGACCCCCCCGGGGATACGCAGTATCTT. This translates into CASSVADPPGDTQYL.

This clonotype was counted once. The germline gene is not matched at one end of the junction; a read error may be the cause. The chain carries TRBV10-3 and TRBJ2-7; 9 positions match TRBD1. The germline gives CDR1 ENHRY, CDR2 SYGVKD. The CDR3 is 16 amino acids. The CDR3 DNA reads TGTGCCATCAGTGAGGCTTTATCGGGACAGGGTTACAAGCAGAACTTC. Translating gives CAISEALSGQGYKQNF.

The chain combines TRBV11-2 with TRBJ2-7; D gene unclear. This CDR3 contains 16 residues. CDR1 is SGHAT and CDR2 is FQNNGV in the germline V gene. The V end lost 10 bases, the J end lost 2 bases, and 24 bases lay between the germline ends. The CDR3 region is CANNLERQDGPYEQYF. CDR3 DNA sequence: TGTGCCAACAACTTAGAAAGGCAGGATGGCCCCTACGAGCAGTACTTC.

This clonotype was detected once. This chain joins TRBV12-3 or TRBV12-4 and TRBJ1-6; TRBD1 matches at 8 bases. The CDR3 runs to 14 residues. The J segment lost 10 bases and the V segment lost 11 bases, leaving 13 bases of the junction unmatched. In DNA form, the CDR3 reads TGTGCCTGCGGTTTCGGACAGGGAAGGTCACCCCTCCACTTT. It translates to CACGFGQGRSPLHF.

The chain couples TRBV11-2 to TRBJ1-6, with D unclear. Trimming left V 0 bases short and J 11 bases short, with 14 bases between. Germline CDR1 reads SGHAT; CDR2 reads FQNNGV. The CDR3 is 15 residues long. In DNA, the CDR3 is TGTGCCAGCAGCTTAGAGGTGGTAGCTATCCCACCCCTCCACTTT. Amino acid sequence: CASSLEVVAIPPLHF. Looking up the rest from reference TRBV11-2 and TRBJ1-6 gives the full variable domain: EAGVAQSPRYKIIEKRQSVAFWCNPISGHATLYWYQQILGQGPKLLIQFQNNGVVDDSQLPKDRFSAERLKGVDSTLKIQPAKLEDSAVYLCASSLEVVAIPPLHFGNGTRLTVT.

This clonotype was detected a few times. This could be a read error, since a much larger clone is one nucleotide away. The chain uses TRBV12-3 or TRBV12-4 and TRBJ1-3; D call uncertain. The CDR3 covers 12 residues. The CDR3 region has the DNA TGTGCCAGCAGCAGCACTGGAAGCACCATATATTTT. Protein product: CASSSTGSTIYF.

As regards this clonotype: At one end, the junction sequence differs from germline, possibly due to a read error. The chain has TRBV29-1 and TRBJ2-2; D may be TRBD2 (5 bases). The CDR3 contains 14 residues. The germline V gene has CDR1 SQVTM and CDR2 ANQGSEA. Here the CDR3 DNA reads TGCAGCGCAACAGAGCTTCTGAACATCGGGGAGCTGTTATTT. Its translation: CSATELLNIGELLF.

Notes on this clonotype: Relative to the germline gene, one junction end is altered; a read error may explain this. The chain is built from TRBV11-2 and TRBJ1-2; tentatively, D is TRBD1 (5 bases). Germline V gives CDR1 SGHAT, CDR2 FQNNGV. CDR3 length equals 15 residues. The CDR3 DNA follows: TGTTCCAGCAGCTCCCGCCAGACAGAAAACCATGGCTACACCTTC. This sequence encodes CSSSSRQTENHGYTF.

Notes on this clonotype: Relative to the germline gene, one junction end is altered; a read error may explain this. The chain employs TRBV4-1 and TRBJ2-5; a weak D match, TRBD1 (6 bases). This CDR3 is built from 13 residues. CDR1 and CDR2 from the germline V gene are MGHRA and YSYEKL. The CDR3 DNA reads TGCGTCAGCAGCTTCCGGACAATGGGGGCCGAGTACTTC. Its protein product is CVSSFRTMGAEYF.

The rearrangement uses TRBV7-9 and TRBJ2-7; tentatively, D is TRBD1 (6 bases). V was trimmed by 7 bases and J by 3 bases, leaving 16 bases between them. CDR3 size: 14 residues. Germline V CDR1 and CDR2: SEHNR, FQNEAQ (reference sequence). CDR3: CASNLDRGHYEQYF. The DNA for the CDR3 is TGTGCCAGCAACTTGGACAGAGGACACTACGAGCAGTACTTC.

This clonotype was seen a few times. J is TRBJ2-7 and V is TRBV7-8, with 13 bases matching TRBD2. The V gene end was trimmed by 5 bases and the J gene end by 6 bases; junction bases not matched to a gene: 7. Germline V CDR1 and CDR2: SGHVS, FQNEAQ. CDR3 length equals 15 residues. CDR3 loop: CASSQTTSGRREQYF. In nucleotides, the CDR3 is TGTGCCAGCAGCCAGACGACTAGCGGGAGGCGCGAGCAGTACTTC.

Worth noting for this clonotype: The conserved phenylalanine or tryptophan is not found at the CDR3 terminus, so this likely reflects a read error. The V call is TRBV28, the J call TRBJ2-1; 10 bases are shared with TRBD2. CDR3 length: 15 amino acids. V dropped 8 bases and J dropped 4; count of bases not matched to a gene: 8. CDR1 is MDHEN and CDR2 is SYDVKM in the germline V gene. The CDR3 DNA follows: TGTGCCAGCTGTTCTAGCGGGGGAATTTACAATGAGCAGTTCTCC. This translates into CASCSSGGIYNEQFS.